This T cell receptor beta chain was profiled in a study of T-cell reconstitution after alpha-beta-depleted transplantation in children. This CDR3 spans 17 amino acids. The germline V gene encodes CDR1 KGHDR and CDR2 SFDVKD. The V segment lost 0 bases and the J segment 5 bases; nucleotides outside the gene matches: 7. Unique molecular identifiers were incorporated when the TCRbeta library was constructed. Using its own MiXCR run on the PCR reads, TCRdb lists one record per CDR3 protein. The table lists about 410,000 distinct CDR3 sequences, about 20% of them singletons. This TCR was sampled from a human donor who donated a stem cell graft to a child with acute myeloid leukemia. The chain links TRBV24-1 to TRBJ2-1, with 9 nucleotides matching TRBD2. The specimen was PBMCs from the stem cell graft donor, collected from the stem cell graft. This CDR3 reads CATSDLGRGLAHNEQFF. The CDR3 DNA follows: TGTGCCACCAGTGATTTGGGTCGGGGACTAGCCCACAATGAGCAGTTCTTC.